The clone carrying this T cell receptor beta chain was seen a handful of times. Its antigen remains unidentified. CDR1 and CDR2 from the germline V gene are ENHRY and SYGVKD. The CDR3 spans 16 residues. V lost 6 bases to trimming and J lost 2 bases, with 17 bases between them. TCRdb passed the 5' RACE reads through MiXCR, listing each CDR3 protein once. The repertoire has around 450,000 distinct CDR3 sequences, 15% to 20% of them found once; the top ten carry around 9.2%. These data come from a study of T-cell memory formation after mild COVID-19. Findings and limits, study-wide: Contracting clones from day 15 to 85 showed balanced CD4/CD8; later expanders favored CD4+.

The V and J genes are TRBV10-3 and TRBJ2-1; D remains ambiguous. Sequenced sample: PBMCs or a T cell subset sorted from them (not recorded which). The TCR originated in an adult woman who had mild COVID-19 (a few samples of this study predate the infection). Cell type and time point are not known. The CDR3 DNA reads TGTGCCATCAGGACTCCTTCATCCTCGACCTACAATGAGCAGTTCTTC. The encoded protein is CAIRTPSSSTYNEQFF.